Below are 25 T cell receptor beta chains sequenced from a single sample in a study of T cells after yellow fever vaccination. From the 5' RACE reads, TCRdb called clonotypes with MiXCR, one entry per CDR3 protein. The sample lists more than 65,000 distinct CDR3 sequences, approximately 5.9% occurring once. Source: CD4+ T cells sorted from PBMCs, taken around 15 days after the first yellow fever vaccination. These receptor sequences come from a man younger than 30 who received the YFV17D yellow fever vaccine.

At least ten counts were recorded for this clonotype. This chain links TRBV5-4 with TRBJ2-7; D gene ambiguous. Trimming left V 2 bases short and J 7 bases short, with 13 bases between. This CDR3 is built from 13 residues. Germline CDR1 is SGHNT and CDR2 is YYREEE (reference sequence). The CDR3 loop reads CASSFFDTREQYF. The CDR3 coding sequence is TGTGCCAGCAGCTTCTTCGATACTCGGGAGCAGTACTTC.

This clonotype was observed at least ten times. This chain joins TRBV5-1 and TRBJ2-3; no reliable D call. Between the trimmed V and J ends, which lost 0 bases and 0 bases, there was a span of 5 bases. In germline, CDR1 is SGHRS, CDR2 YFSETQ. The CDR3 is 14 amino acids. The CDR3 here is CASSLDRSTDTQYF. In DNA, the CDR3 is TGCGCCAGCAGCTTGGACAGAAGCACAGATACGCAGTATTTT.

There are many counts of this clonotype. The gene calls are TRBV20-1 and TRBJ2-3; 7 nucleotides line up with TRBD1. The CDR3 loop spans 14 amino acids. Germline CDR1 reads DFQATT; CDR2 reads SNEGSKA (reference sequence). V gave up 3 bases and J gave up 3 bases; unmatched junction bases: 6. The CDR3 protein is CSARRGGATDTQYF. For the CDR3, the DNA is TGCAGTGCTAGGCGAGGGGGCGCGACAGATACGCAGTATTTT.

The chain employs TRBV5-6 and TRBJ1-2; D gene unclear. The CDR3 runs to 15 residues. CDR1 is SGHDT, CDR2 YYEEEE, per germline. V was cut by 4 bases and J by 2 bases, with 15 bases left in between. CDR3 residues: CASSTGQLFNYGYTF. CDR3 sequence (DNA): TGTGCCAGCAGCACCGGGCAGCTCTTCAACTATGGCTACACCTTC.

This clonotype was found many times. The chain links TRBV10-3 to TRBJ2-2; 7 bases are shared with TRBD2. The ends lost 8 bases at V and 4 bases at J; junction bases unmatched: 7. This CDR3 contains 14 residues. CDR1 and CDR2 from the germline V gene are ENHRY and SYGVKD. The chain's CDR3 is CAIQGGAITGELFF. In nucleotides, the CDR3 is TGTGCCATCCAGGGAGGGGCGATCACCGGGGAGCTGTTTTTT.

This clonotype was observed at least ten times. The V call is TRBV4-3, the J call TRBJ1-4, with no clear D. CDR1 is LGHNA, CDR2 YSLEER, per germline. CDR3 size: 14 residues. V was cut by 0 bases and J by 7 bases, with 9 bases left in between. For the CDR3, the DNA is TGCGCCAGCAGCCAAGAGGGTACGGGTGAAAAACTGTTTTTT. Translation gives CASSQEGTGEKLFF.

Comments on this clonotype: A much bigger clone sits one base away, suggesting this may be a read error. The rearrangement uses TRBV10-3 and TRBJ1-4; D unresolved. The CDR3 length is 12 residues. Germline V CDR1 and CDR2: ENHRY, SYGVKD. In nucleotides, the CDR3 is TGTGCCATCAGTGGGCTAAATGAAAGACTGTTTTTT. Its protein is CAISGLNERLFF.

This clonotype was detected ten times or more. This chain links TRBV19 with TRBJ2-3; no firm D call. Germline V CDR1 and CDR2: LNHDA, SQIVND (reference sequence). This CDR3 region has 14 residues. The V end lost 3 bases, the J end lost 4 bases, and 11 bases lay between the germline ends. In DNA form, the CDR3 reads TGTGCCAGTAGTATCTCGGTTGCGGCAGATACGCAGTATTTT. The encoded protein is CASSISVAADTQYF.

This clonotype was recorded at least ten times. The DNA of the CDR3 is TGTGCCAGCAGCTTCGACACCGAGCAGTACGTC. Its translation: CASSFDTEQYV. The chain is built from TRBV5-6 and TRBJ2-7; D gene ambiguous. CDR1 SGHDT and CDR2 YYEEEE come from the germline V gene. The CDR3 totals 11 residues. Trimming stripped 2 bases from V and 6 bases from J, with 6 bases between.

CDR3 in DNA: TGTGCCAGCAGCCGGGGCGTGGACGAAAGTCATCCTAGAGGCTACACCTTC. Translation: CASSRGVDESHPRGYTF. The J gene is TRBJ1-2, the V gene TRBV5-5; TRBD1 is a possible D gene (5 bases). V was clipped by 4 bases and J by 8 bases, with 27 bases between them. Germline-derived CDR1 and CDR2 are SGHKS and YYEKEE (reference sequence). The CDR3 sequence is 17 residues long.

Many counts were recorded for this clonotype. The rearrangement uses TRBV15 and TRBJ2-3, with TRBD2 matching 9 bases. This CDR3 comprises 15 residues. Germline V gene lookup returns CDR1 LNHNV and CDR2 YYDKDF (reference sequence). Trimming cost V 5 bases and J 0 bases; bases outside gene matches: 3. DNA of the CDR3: TGTGCCACCAGCGGAGGACTAGCGAGCACAGATACGCAGTATTTT. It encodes CATSGGLASTDTQYF.

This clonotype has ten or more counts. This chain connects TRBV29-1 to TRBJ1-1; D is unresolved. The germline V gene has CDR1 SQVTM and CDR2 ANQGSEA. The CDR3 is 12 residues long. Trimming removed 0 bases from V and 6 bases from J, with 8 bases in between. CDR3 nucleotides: TGCAGCGTTGAAGACGGTGGGGCTGAAGCTTTCTTT. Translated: CSVEDGGAEAFF.

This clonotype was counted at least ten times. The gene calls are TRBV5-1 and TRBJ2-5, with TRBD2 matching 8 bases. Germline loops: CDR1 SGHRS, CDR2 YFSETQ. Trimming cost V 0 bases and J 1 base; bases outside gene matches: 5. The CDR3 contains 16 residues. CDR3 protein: CASSLGGLAIQETQYF. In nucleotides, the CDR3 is TGCGCCAGCAGCTTGGGAGGACTAGCTATCCAAGAGACCCAGTACTTC.

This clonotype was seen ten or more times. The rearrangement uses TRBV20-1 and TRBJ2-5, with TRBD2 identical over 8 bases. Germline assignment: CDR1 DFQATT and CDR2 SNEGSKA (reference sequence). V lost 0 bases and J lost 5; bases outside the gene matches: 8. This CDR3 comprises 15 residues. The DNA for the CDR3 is TGCAGTGCTAGAGATACGGGGGGGGCTGGGGAGACCCAGTACTTC. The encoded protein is CSARDTGGAGETQYF.

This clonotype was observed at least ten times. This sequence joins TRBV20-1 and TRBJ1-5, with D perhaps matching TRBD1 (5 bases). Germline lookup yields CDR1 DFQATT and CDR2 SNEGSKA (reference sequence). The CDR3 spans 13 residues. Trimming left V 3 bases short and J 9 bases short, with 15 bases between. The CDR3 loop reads CSASLFMGRPQHF. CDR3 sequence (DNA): TGCAGTGCTAGTCTATTCATGGGGCGGCCCCAGCATTTT.

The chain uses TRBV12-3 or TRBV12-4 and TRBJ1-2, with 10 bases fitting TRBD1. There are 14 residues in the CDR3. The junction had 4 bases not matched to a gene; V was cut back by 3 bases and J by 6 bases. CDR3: CASSLRQGANGYTF. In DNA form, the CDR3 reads TGTGCCAGCAGTTTGAGACAGGGGGCCAATGGCTACACCTTC.

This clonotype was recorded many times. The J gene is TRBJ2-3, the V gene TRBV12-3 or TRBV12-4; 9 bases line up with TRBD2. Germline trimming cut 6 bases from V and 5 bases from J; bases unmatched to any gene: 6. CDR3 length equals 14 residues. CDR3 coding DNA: TGTGCCAGCAGAAAAGCGGGGGGTGTAGATACGCAGTATTTT. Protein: CASRKAGGVDTQYF.

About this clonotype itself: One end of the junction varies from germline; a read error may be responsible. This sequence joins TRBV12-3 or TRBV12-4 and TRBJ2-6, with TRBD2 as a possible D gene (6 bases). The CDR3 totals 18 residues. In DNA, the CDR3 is TGTGCCTGCAGTAACCCGGGACTCCCCACCCCTGGGGCCAACGTCCTGACTTTC. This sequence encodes CACSNPGLPTPGANVLTF.

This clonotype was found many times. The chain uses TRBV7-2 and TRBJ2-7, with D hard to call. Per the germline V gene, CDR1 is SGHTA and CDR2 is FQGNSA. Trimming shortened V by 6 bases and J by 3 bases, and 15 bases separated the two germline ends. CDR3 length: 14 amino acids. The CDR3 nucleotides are TGTGCCAGCAGTACCTACGGGTCCCTCTACGAGCAGTACTTC. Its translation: CASSTYGSLYEQYF.

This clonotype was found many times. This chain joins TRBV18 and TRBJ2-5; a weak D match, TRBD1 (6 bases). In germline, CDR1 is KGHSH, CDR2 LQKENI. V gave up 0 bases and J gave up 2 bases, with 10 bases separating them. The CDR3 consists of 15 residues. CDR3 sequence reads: CASSPPSTGQETQYF. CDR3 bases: TGTGCCAGCTCACCACCGTCGACAGGACAAGAGACCCAGTACTTC.

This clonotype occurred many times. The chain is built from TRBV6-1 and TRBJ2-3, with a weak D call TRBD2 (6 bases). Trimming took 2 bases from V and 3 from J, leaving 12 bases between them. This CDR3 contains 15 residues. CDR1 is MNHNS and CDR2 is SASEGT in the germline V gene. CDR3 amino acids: CASSELGGLTDTQYF. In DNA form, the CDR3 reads TGTGCCAGCAGTGAACTGGGGGGTTTGACAGATACGCAGTATTTT.

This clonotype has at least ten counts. The CDR3 DNA follows: TGCGCCAGCACACGAGGGGAAAAAGAGACCCAGTACTTC. Its protein product is CASTRGEKETQYF. The genes are TRBV5-1 and TRBJ2-5; either TRBD1 or TRBD2 may fit D (5 bases each). Trimming stripped 6 bases from V and 3 bases from J, with 12 bases between. Germline-derived CDR1 and CDR2 are SGHRS and YFSETQ. The CDR3 is 13 residues long.

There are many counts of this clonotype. This CDR3 is CAISESTKGRAETQYF. CDR3 nucleotide sequence: TGTGCCATCAGTGAGTCGACGAAGGGCAGGGCAGAGACCCAGTACTTC. The chain uses TRBV10-3 and TRBJ2-5, with a tentative D call TRBD1 (5 bases). The germline V and J ends were trimmed by 0 bases and 4 bases, with 15 bases remaining between them. This CDR3 contains 16 residues. Germline V gene sequence: CDR1 ENHRY, CDR2 SYGVKD.

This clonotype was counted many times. Here the CDR3 reads CASSPGTGGFGYTF. CDR3 DNA sequence: TGTGCCAGCAGCCCCGGGACAGGGGGCTTTGGCTACACCTTC. J is TRBJ1-2 and V is TRBV3-1; the match to TRBD1 covers 12 bases. The V gene end was trimmed by 4 bases and the J gene end by 7 bases; junction bases not matched to a gene: 4. The CDR3 is made up of 14 amino acids. Germline CDR1 is LGHDT and CDR2 is YNNKEL (reference sequence).

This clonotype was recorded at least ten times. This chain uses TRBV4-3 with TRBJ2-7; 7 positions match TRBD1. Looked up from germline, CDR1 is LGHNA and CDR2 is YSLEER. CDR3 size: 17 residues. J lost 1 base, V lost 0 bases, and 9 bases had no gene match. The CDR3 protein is CASSQDRGGPCSYEQYV. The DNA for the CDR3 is TGCGCCAGCAGCCAAGATCGAGGGGGCCCTTGTTCCTACGAGCAGTACGTC.